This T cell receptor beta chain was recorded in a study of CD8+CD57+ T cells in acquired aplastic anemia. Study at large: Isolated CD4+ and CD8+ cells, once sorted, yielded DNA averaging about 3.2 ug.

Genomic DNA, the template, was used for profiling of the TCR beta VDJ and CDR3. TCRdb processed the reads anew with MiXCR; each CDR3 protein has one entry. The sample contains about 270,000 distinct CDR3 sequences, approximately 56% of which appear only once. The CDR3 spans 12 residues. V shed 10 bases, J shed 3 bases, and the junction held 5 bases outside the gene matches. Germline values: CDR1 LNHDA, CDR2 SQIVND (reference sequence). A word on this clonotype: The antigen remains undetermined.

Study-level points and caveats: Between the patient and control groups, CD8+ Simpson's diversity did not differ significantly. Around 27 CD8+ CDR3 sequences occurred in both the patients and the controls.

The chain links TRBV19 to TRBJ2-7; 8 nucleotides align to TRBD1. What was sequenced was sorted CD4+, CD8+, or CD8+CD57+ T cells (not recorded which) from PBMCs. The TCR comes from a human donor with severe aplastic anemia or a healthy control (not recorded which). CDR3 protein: CATGQGDYEQYF. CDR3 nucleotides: TGTGCCACCGGACAGGGAGACTACGAGCAGTACTTC.